The clone carrying this T cell receptor (beta chain) was seen repeatedly, ten times or more. The antigen is undetermined. They isolated at least 6.5 million PBMCs from each sample. A second PCR, run for about 6 to 12 cycles, used a sample-barcoded 5' primer plus a J-beta primer mix. Carrying 12 random nucleotides, a template-switch adaptor labeled each individual cDNA molecule. TCRdb reprocessed the 5' RACE reads with MiXCR, giving one entry per CDR3 protein. Of under 750,000 distinct CDR3 sequences listed, roughly 48% are singletons. This sample is drawn from a study of blood T cells in healthy people across ages. Overall study results and limits: Roughly linear age-related decline in beta diversity appeared, significant by age around 40.

This sequence was found in a man of 80 years or more in good health. Source material: blood.

The CDR3 reads CASSGPYWNEQFF. In nucleotides, the CDR3 is TGTGCCAGCAGTGGGCCCTATTGGAATGAGCAGTTCTTC. The chain links TRBV6-6 to TRBJ2-1; D unclear. The germline gives CDR1 MNHNY, CDR2 SVGAGI (reference sequence). CDR3 size: 13 residues. The V gene lost 5 bases and the J gene lost 7 bases, with 12 bases spanning the gap.